Listed here are 13 T cell receptor beta chains from one sample, sequenced in a study of T-cell reconstitution after alpha-beta-depleted transplantation in children. Unique molecular identifiers were incorporated when the TCRbeta library was constructed. TCRdb passed the PCR reads through MiXCR, listing each CDR3 protein once. The sample lists around 500,000 distinct CDR3 sequences, about an eighth occurring once. This sample comprised PBMCs from the stem cell graft donor, obtained from the stem cell graft. These receptors were taken from a human donor who donated a stem cell graft to a child with combined immunodeficiency.

This clonotype has only a few counts. The chain links TRBV20-1 to TRBJ2-5; D unresolved. Germline V lookup: CDR1 DFQATT, CDR2 SNEGSKA (reference sequence). This CDR3 has 14 residues. Trimming stripped 5 bases from V and 2 bases from J, with 15 bases between. The CDR3 protein is CSAGSIRQQETQYF. In DNA, the CDR3 is TGCAGTGCTGGATCGATCAGGCAGCAAGAGACCCAGTACTTC.

At least ten counts were recorded for this clonotype. The chain recombines TRBV7-2 with TRBJ2-7; TRBD2 matches at 9 bases. Unmatched junction bases numbered 7, after V lost 4 bases and J lost 0 bases. The CDR3 sequence is 16 residues long. The germline V gene has CDR1 SGHTA and CDR2 FQGNSA. This CDR3 is CASSWAGSGSSYEQYF. As DNA, the CDR3 is TGTGCCAGCAGCTGGGCGGGTAGCGGGAGCTCCTACGAGCAGTACTTC.

This clonotype was picked up many times. V usage is TRBV7-8 and J usage is TRBJ2-1, with D unclear. V lost 11 bases, J lost 8 bases, and 4 bases lay in between. Germline-derived CDR1 and CDR2 are SGHVS and FQNEAQ. This CDR3 comprises 8 residues. CDR3 protein: CAVDEQFF. The CDR3, as DNA: TGTGCCGTTGATGAGCAGTTCTTC.

This clonotype was seen a few times. The chain carries TRBV12-3 or TRBV12-4 and TRBJ1-5; D remains unclear. Between the trimmed V and J ends, which lost 3 bases and 6 bases, there was a span of 9 bases. The CDR3 is made up of 13 amino acids. The CDR3 DNA reads as TGTGCCAGCAGTTTTACGTCCGGTCAGCCCCAGCATTTT. Its protein product is CASSFTSGQPQHF.

This rearrangement joins TRBV20-1 to TRBJ1-1; 7 positions agree with TRBD1. CDR1 and CDR2 (germline): DFQATT, SNEGSKA (reference sequence). The CDR3 length is 13 residues. Trimming at V came to 4 bases and at J to 4 bases, leaving 6 bases not matched to a gene. In DNA form, the CDR3 reads TGCAGTGCTACAAGGACAGGATTCACTGAAGCTTTCTTT. This sequence encodes CSATRTGFTEAFF.

This clonotype turned up a few times. The gene calls are TRBV7-9 and TRBJ2-4; perhaps TRBD1 as D (5 bases). Trimming took off 1 base at V and 8 bases at J, with 12 bases between the two ends. CDR1 SEHNR and CDR2 FQNEAQ come from the germline V gene (reference sequence). The CDR3 sequence is 14 residues long. The CDR3 reads CASSLVRTTDIQYF. The CDR3 DNA is TGTGCCAGCAGCTTAGTGAGGACAACGGACATTCAGTACTTC.

The J gene is TRBJ2-7, the V gene TRBV19, with D maybe TRBD2 (6 bases). V was trimmed by 3 bases and J by 0 bases, leaving 9 bases between them. Looked up from germline, CDR1 is LNHDA and CDR2 is SQIVND (reference sequence). This CDR3 is 14 amino acids long. This CDR3 reads CASSIPGVSYEQYF. CDR3 in DNA: TGTGCCAGTAGTATTCCGGGAGTCTCCTACGAGCAGTACTTC.

In this sample, this clonotype turned up a few times. The chain links TRBV11-2 to TRBJ2-1; D not resolved. The CDR3 covers 13 residues. The germline V and J ends were trimmed by 4 bases and 8 bases, with 12 bases remaining between them. In germline, CDR1 is SGHAT, CDR2 FQNNGV. The CDR3 loop is CASSSSGFDEQFF. In DNA, the CDR3 is TGTGCCAGCAGCTCTTCCGGGTTCGATGAGCAGTTCTTC. The whole variable domain, filled in from reference TRBV11-2 and TRBJ2-1, reads EAGVAQSPRYKIIEKRQSVAFWCNPISGHATLYWYQQILGQGPKLLIQFQNNGVVDDSQLPKDRFSAERLKGVDSTLKIQPAKLEDSAVYLCASSSSGFDEQFFGPGTRLTVL.

This chain joins TRBV7-6 and TRBJ2-7; D is possibly TRBD1 (6 bases). Trimming left V 3 bases short and J 2 bases short, with 14 bases between. Germline V CDR1 and CDR2: SGHVS, FNYEAQ. This CDR3 comprises 15 residues. The CDR3: CASSFASGTTYEQYF. The CDR3 nucleotides are TGTGCCAGCAGCTTCGCCTCCGGGACAACCTACGAGCAGTACTTC.

The genes are TRBV11-2 and TRBJ2-1; 7 positions agree with TRBD1. The germline gives CDR1 SGHAT, CDR2 FQNNGV. The V and J ends lost 4 bases and 3 bases, in that order; junction bases with no gene match: 12. The CDR3 loop spans 17 amino acids. CDR3 in DNA: TGTGCCAGCAGCTCGGCCCAGGGACAGAGGATCTACAATGAGCAGTTCTTC. It translates to CASSSAQGQRIYNEQFF.

This clonotype occurred many times. The chain is built from TRBV3-1 and TRBJ2-7; 7 bases line up with TRBD1. Looked up from germline, CDR1 is LGHDT and CDR2 is YNNKEL (reference sequence). The CDR3 runs to 13 residues. The trim removed 4 bases at V and 5 bases at J, leaving 5 bases unmatched. CDR3 residues: CASSRTGIDEQYF. The CDR3 region has the DNA TGTGCCAGCAGCCGGACAGGCATTGACGAGCAGTACTTC.

The chain links TRBV3-1 to TRBJ2-2, with 10 bases identical to TRBD1. V lost 6 bases to trimming and J lost 7 bases; unmatched junction nucleotides: 5. Germline-derived CDR1 and CDR2 are LGHDT and YNNKEL (reference sequence). CDR3 length: 14 residues. The CDR3 nucleotides read TGTGCCAGCAGGCGGACAGGGGGAAACGGGGAGCTGTTTTTT. It encodes CASRRTGGNGELFF.

The chain employs TRBV9 and TRBJ1-1; D not resolved. Trimming removed 7 bases from V and 0 bases from J, with 10 bases in between. This CDR3 is 13 amino acids long. Germline V gene data show CDR1 as SGDLS and CDR2 as YYNGEE. The CDR3 is CASRRGMNTEAFF. DNA for the CDR3: TGTGCCAGCCGGAGAGGGATGAACACTGAAGCTTTCTTT.